Below, one T cell receptor (beta chain) is given with its context. This entry belongs to a study of sequential checkpoint blockade in melanoma. Germline loops: CDR1 SGHTS, CDR2 YDEGEE. Trimming shortened V by 4 bases and J by 0 bases, and 4 bases separated the two germline ends. The CDR3 totals 13 residues. Repertoires were generated with immunoSEQ multiplex PCR, while TCRdb's copy carries only in-frame clones and drops some. The sample contains about 9,600 clones, approximately 30% of which appear only once. As to treatment: randomized to nivolumab then ipilimumab (arm A) or the reverse (arm B). The sequencing used tumor tissue (inferred from file names), collected from a patient given nivolumab and ipilimumab in sequence. This chain uses TRBV5-8 with TRBJ2-2, with D uncertain. This sequence originates from a human donor with melanoma. The DNA for the CDR3 is TGTGCCAGCAGCCACACGAACACCGGGGAGCTGTTTTTT. It encodes CASSHTNTGELFF.